This T cell receptor beta chain was observed in a study of identical twins. CDR3 length equals 18 residues. The V and J ends lost 1 base and 1 base respectively, with 19 bases between them. The germline gives CDR1 SGHAT, CDR2 FQDESV (reference sequence). One entry per CDR3 protein, called by TCRdb with MiXCR from the 5' RACE reads. This sample has about 520,000 distinct CDR3 sequences, with under 25% found just once. These sequences were also reported in another study, on T cells expressing NK-cell markers.

The sample taken for sequencing was CD4+ T cells sorted from blood. The receptor comes from a woman aged 18-30 years in good health. The V gene is TRBV11-1, the J gene TRBJ2-5, with D perhaps assigned TRBD1 or TRBD2 (5 bases each). The CDR3 sequence: CASSLGYGDRLFQETQYF. CDR3 bases: TGTGCCAGCAGCTTAGGATACGGGGACCGACTGTTCCAAGAGACCCAGTACTTC.